This record looks at one T cell receptor beta chain sequence and its context. Its cognate antigen is unknown. The source of the sample is a study of T-cell memory formation after mild COVID-19. For the study at large: There were largely donor-specific TCR clusters.

The CDR3 is made up of 14 amino acids. Trimming cost V 5 bases and J 12 bases; bases outside gene matches: 11. Germline V CDR1 and CDR2: LNHDA, SQIVND (reference sequence). Findings and caveats of the study: Several responding clones turned up in pre-infection memory, indicating that cross-reactive memory may have taken part.

From 5'RACE with constant-segment primers came TCR alpha and TCR beta cDNA libraries that carried sample barcodes and UMIs. MiXCR was run by TCRdb on the 5' RACE reads, yielding one entry per CDR3 protein. The sample contains approximately 260,000 distinct CDR3 sequences, 16% of which appear only once. The source material was PBMCs or a T cell subset sorted from them (not recorded which). The receptor was derived from a man aged 18 to 30 who had mild COVID-19 (a few samples of this study predate the infection). Cell type and time point are not known. The rearrangement links TRBV19 to TRBJ1-4, with TRBD1 matching 8 bases. The CDR3 DNA follows: TGTGCCAGTAGTGACAGGGGAAGGAAAGAAGAACTGTTTTTT. Residues: CASSDRGRKEELFF.